Detailed here is one T cell receptor (beta chain). A much larger clone lies one base from this, so it may be a read error. This specimen comes from a study of molecular identifiers for immune sequencing clone quantification. TCRdb fed the PCR reads into MiXCR, producing one record per CDR3 protein. The table includes some 320,000 distinct CDR3 sequences, roughly a fifth detected once. Germline V gene data show CDR1 as GTSNPN and CDR2 as SVGIG (reference sequence). CDR3 length: 14 residues. What was sequenced was naive CD8+ T cells from blood, with Jurkat cell RNA spiked in. Regarding subset: FACS-sorted CD8+CD4-CCR7+CD45RA+ naive T cells. The chain recombines TRBV30 with TRBJ1-3, with D hard to call. This sequence was found in a human donor in good health. Some libraries in this study had Jurkat cell RNA spiked in. The CDR3 protein is CAWGVGGSGNTIYF. In DNA, the CDR3 is TGTGCCTGGGGTGTAGGTGGCAGCGGAAACACCATATATTTT.